Listed below are T cell receptor beta chains from one sample, sequenced in a study of patients and donors after allogeneic stem cell transplantation. TCRdb independently ran MiXCR on the RT-PCR reads; one entry per CDR3 protein. This table has 920,000 or so distinct CDR3 sequences, over 15% appearing once. Sequenced material: blood, either unsorted or a sorted T cell fraction (not recorded which). The origin of the receptors is a human donor who was either an allogeneic HSCT recipient or a stem cell or donor lymphocyte infusion donor (not recorded which). It is not recorded whose cells these are; they may come from a transplant donor. Both conserved end residues are part of each CDR3. Each record gives: J gene, clone size, V gene, D gene, CDR3 protein, CDR3 DNA. The D gene is left open where the match is weak. A row's size may be missing; if present it is once, few, many or a size class.

J: TRBJ1-2
size: -
V: TRBV12-3/TRBV12-4
D: TRBD1
CDR3: CASSSTGTGLSYGYTF
DNA: TGTGCCAGCAGTTCTACCGGGACAGGGCTGTCCTATGGCTACACCTTC

J: TRBJ1-2
size: -
V: TRBV12-3/TRBV12-4
D: -
CDR3: CASRPRSRPNYGYTF
DNA: TGTGCCAGCAGACCTCGGTCCAGGCCGAACTATGGCTACACCTTC

J: TRBJ1-5
size: -
V: TRBV12-3/TRBV12-4
D: -
CDR3: CASRQGGNSNQPQHF
DNA: TGTGCCAGCAGACAGGGCGGTAATAGCAATCAGCCCCAGCATTTT

J: TRBJ2-7
size: few
V: TRBV12-3/TRBV12-4
D: -
CDR3: CASRRGLGYEQYF
DNA: TGTGCCAGCAGGAGGGGACTCGGCTACGAGCAGTACTTC

J: TRBJ1-1
size: few
V: TRBV7-9
D: -
CDR3: CASSALQGRNTEAFF
DNA: TGTGCCAGCAGCGCGCTCCAGGGGAGAAACACTGAAGCTTTCTTT

J: TRBJ2-7
size: -
V: TRBV29-1
D: -
CDR3: CSVFTETYEQYF
DNA: TGCAGCGTTTTTACAGAGACCTACGAGCAGTACTTC

J: TRBJ2-7
size: -
V: TRBV2
D: -
CDR3: CASSGYGVGNFEQYF
DNA: TGTGCCAGCAGTGGCTACGGGGTGGGGAATTTCGAGCAGTACTTC

J: TRBJ2-7
size: few
V: TRBV12-3/TRBV12-4
D: TRBD1
CDR3: CASPGDRATYEQYF
DNA: TGTGCCAGCCCCGGGGACAGGGCCACCTACGAGCAGTACTTC

J: TRBJ1-2
size: many
V: TRBV13
D: -
CDR3: CASSISGNGYTF
DNA: TGTGCCAGCAGCATTTCAGGGAATGGCTACACCTTC

J: TRBJ2-2
size: few
V: TRBV20-1
D: -
CDR3: CSASSPTGYTGELFF
DNA: TGCAGTGCTAGCTCTCCAACTGGGTACACCGGGGAGCTGTTTTTT

J: TRBJ1-2
size: few
V: TRBV18
D: TRBD1
CDR3: CASSNAGGDYGYTF
DNA: TGTGCCAGCTCAAACGCAGGGGGCGACTATGGCTACACCTTC

J: TRBJ2-3
size: few
V: TRBV4-1
D: -
CDR3: CASSQELGTTDTQYF
DNA: TGCGCCAGCAGCCAAGAATTGGGGACCACAGATACGCAGTATTTT

J: TRBJ2-5
size: few
V: TRBV15
D: -
CDR3: CATSKGTQYGETQYF
DNA: TGTGCCACCAGCAAGGGGACTCAGTATGGGGAGACCCAGTACTTC

J: TRBJ1-1
size: many
V: TRBV12-3/TRBV12-4
D: -
CDR3: CASSFRSSIRTEAFF
DNA: TGTGCCAGCAGTTTTAGGTCCTCCATAAGAACTGAAGCTTTCTTT

J: TRBJ2-3
size: -
V: TRBV20-1
D: -
CDR3: CSAKGGTDTQYF
DNA: TGCAGTGCGAAGGGCGGGACAGATACGCAGTATTTT

J: TRBJ2-5
size: -
V: TRBV5-6
D: -
CDR3: CASRPPGVSETQYF
DNA: TGTGCCAGCAGACCCCCTGGCGTTTCGGAGACCCAGTACTTC

J: TRBJ2-3
size: -
V: TRBV2
D: -
CDR3: CALQARDSTDTQYF
DNA: TGTGCCCTTCAAGCGCGGGACAGCACAGATACGCAGTATTTT

J: TRBJ1-2
size: -
V: TRBV24-1
D: -
CDR3: CATSDPRDSHYGYTF
DNA: TGTGCCACCAGTGATCCCCGTGACAGTCACTATGGCTACACCTTC

J: TRBJ2-6
size: -
V: TRBV29-1
D: -
CDR3: CSVDKQTGANVLTF
DNA: TGCAGCGTTGATAAACAGACTGGGGCCAACGTCCTGACTTTC

J: TRBJ1-2
size: many
V: TRBV12-3/TRBV12-4
D: -
CDR3: CASSLQGRYGYTF
DNA: TGTGCCAGCAGTTTACAGGGTAGATATGGCTACACCTTC

J: TRBJ1-6
size: few
V: TRBV12-3/TRBV12-4
D: -
CDR3: CASSTGPQSPLHF
DNA: TGTGCCAGCAGTACAGGTCCCCAATCACCCCTCCACTTT

J: TRBJ2-7
size: -
V: TRBV20-1
D: -
CDR3: CSANGGAEQYF
DNA: TGCAGTGCTAATGGAGGGGCGGAGCAGTACTTC

J: TRBJ2-1
size: -
V: TRBV19
D: -
CDR3: CASSITARRYNEQFF
DNA: TGTGCCAGTAGTATTACTGCTAGGCGCTACAATGAGCAGTTCTTC

J: TRBJ2-1
size: -
V: TRBV7-8
D: -
CDR3: CASSPGVGDHNEQFF
DNA: TGTGCCAGCAGCCCTGGCGTGGGGGACCACAATGAGCAGTTCTTC